Presented here are 15 T cell receptor beta chains from one specimen sequenced in a study of blood T cells in healthy people across ages. Next came a second PCR, run for about 6 to 12 cycles, which used a sample-barcoded 5' primer along with a J-beta primer mix. Each CDR3 protein is one row after TCRdb ran MiXCR on the 5' RACE reads. Counted here are nearly 800,000 distinct CDR3 sequences, approximately 25% occurring once; the ten biggest clones make up 3% to 4.5%. This sample was shared with a second study, whose subject was T cells of mothers and their children.

The material sequenced was blood. The source is a boy younger than 18 in good health.

This clonotype was counted between two and nine times. V usage is TRBV7-9 and J usage is TRBJ1-1; TRBD1 agrees at 11 bases. The V segment lost 3 bases and the J segment 7 bases; nucleotides outside the gene matches: 4. The CDR3 contains 14 residues. CDR1 and CDR2 from the germline V gene are SEHNR and FQNEAQ (reference sequence). The chain's CDR3 is CASSLGQGVVEAFF. The CDR3 DNA reads as TGTGCCAGCAGCTTGGGACAGGGGGTCGTTGAAGCTTTCTTT.

This clonotype was counted between two and nine times. The rearrangement links TRBV10-3 to TRBJ2-5; D tentatively fits TRBD1 or TRBD2 (5 bases each). The CDR3 consists of 12 residues. Trimming stripped 8 bases from V and 1 base from J, with 8 bases between. The V gene's germline CDR1 is ENHRY and CDR2 SYGVKD. CDR3 sequence reads: CAIGGSQETQYF. The CDR3 DNA reads as TGTGCCATCGGGGGATCCCAAGAGACCCAGTACTTC.

This sequence joins TRBV19 and TRBJ1-4; TRBD1 agrees at 7 bases. From germline, CDR1 is LNHDA and CDR2 SQIVND (reference sequence). The CDR3 has 13 residues. Trimming took 6 bases from V and 8 from J; bases not matched to a gene: 6. The CDR3 region has the DNA TGTGCCAGTAGGACAGGGAACCGAGAAAAACTGTTTTTT. Its protein product is CASRTGNREKLFF.

This clonotype came up a few times. The rearrangement joins TRBV20-1 to TRBJ1-5, with 7 bases lining up with TRBD1. The ends lost 7 bases at V and 0 bases at J; junction bases unmatched: 6. This CDR3 is 14 amino acids long. Per the germline V gene, CDR1 is DFQATT and CDR2 is SNEGSKA (reference sequence). The CDR3 protein is CSVAGTDSNQPQHF. CDR3 coding DNA: TGCAGTGTTGCCGGGACAGATAGCAATCAGCCCCAGCATTTT.

The V and J genes are TRBV20-1 and TRBJ2-1; 16 positions match TRBD2. CDR3 length equals 19 residues. The germline V gene encodes CDR1 DFQATT and CDR2 SNEGSKA (reference sequence). The ends lost 6 bases at V and 9 bases at J; junction bases unmatched: 20. CDR3 nucleotides: TGCAGTGCCCGTCCCGGGACTAGCGGGAGGGCCCAGCTCTCCGGTGAGCAGTTCTTC. Translated, it gives CSARPGTSGRAQLSGEQFF.

This clonotype was counted between two and nine times. This sequence joins TRBV6-5 and TRBJ2-3, with D possibly TRBD2 on 6 matching bases. Germline-derived CDR1 and CDR2 are MNHEY and SVGAGI. V lost 6 bases and J 0 bases, leaving 16 bases between the germline ends. This CDR3 contains 16 residues. The CDR3 DNA is TGTGCCAGCAGCTCCCCCTCTAGCGCCAGCACAGATACGCAGTATTTT. Translating gives CASSSPSSASTDTQYF.

The table lists this clonotype with a few counts. The gene calls are TRBV7-6 and TRBJ2-5; TRBD2 matches 7 bases. V shed 5 bases and J 6 bases; nucleotides not matched to a gene: 12. The CDR3 runs to 15 residues. CDR1 and CDR2 from the germline V gene are SGHVS and FNYEAQ. The CDR3 bases are TGTGCCAGCAGCCCGCCTTACGGCGGGGGACAGACCCAGTACTTC. It is translated as CASSPPYGGGQTQYF.

The V gene is TRBV7-8, the J gene TRBJ2-7; D unresolved. The tail of the sequence fits TRBJ2-5 better, so the J call may be wrong. The CDR3 length is 13 residues. The germline V gene has CDR1 SGHVS and CDR2 FQNEAQ. The CDR3 coding sequence is TGTGCCAGCAGCTTACCCTTTGAAGAGACCCAGTACTTC. Its translation is CASSLPFEETQYF.

There are a few counts of this clonotype. CDR3 in amino acids: CASSQSGGTTDTQYF. The CDR3 nucleotides read TGTGCCAGCAGCCAAAGCGGGGGGACCACAGATACGCAGTATTTT. The chain carries TRBV28 and TRBJ2-3, with 9 bases fitting TRBD2. This CDR3 region has 15 residues. J gave up 2 bases and V 6 bases, and 6 bases lay outside the gene matches. CDR1 is MDHEN and CDR2 is SYDVKM in the germline V gene.

DNA for the CDR3: TGCAGTGCTGGTAGACAGGATGATACGCAGTATTTT. Its protein product is CSAGRQDDTQYF. The chain has TRBV20-1 and TRBJ2-3; a possible D gene is TRBD1 (6 bases). Germline CDR1 DFQATT, CDR2 SNEGSKA (reference sequence). Trimming removed 5 bases at V and 6 bases at J, with 12 bases between. The CDR3 totals 12 residues.

The V call is TRBV14, the J call TRBJ2-5; D perhaps matches TRBD2 (6 bases). TRBJ2-1 explains the end of the DNA better; the J call may be wrong. The CDR3 consists of 14 residues. Germline V gene data show CDR1 as SGHDN and CDR2 as FVKESK. CDR3 bases: TGTGCCAGCAGCTCCCGGGACTTAATCAATGAGCAGTTCTTC. Protein product: CASSSRDLINEQFF.

This clonotype was seen only a few times. The chain has TRBV14 and TRBJ2-1, with TRBD2 as a possible D gene (5 bases). Germline values: CDR1 SGHDN, CDR2 FVKESK. Trimming removed 5 bases from V and 8 bases from J, with 7 bases in between. The length of the CDR3 is 11 residues. CDR3 sequence reads: CASSAGDEQFF. Written as DNA, the CDR3 is TGTGCCAGCAGCGCGGGCGATGAGCAGTTCTTC.

CDR3 DNA: TGTGCCAGCAGAGGACAGGGTCCGCCCCTCCACTTT. It codes for CASRGQGPPLHF. The gene calls are TRBV12-3 or TRBV12-4 and TRBJ1-6; TRBD1 matches at 8 bases. This CDR3 region has 12 residues. The J segment lost 13 bases and the V segment lost 6 bases, leaving 5 bases of the junction unmatched.

J is TRBJ2-5 and V is TRBV5-6; 7 nucleotides line up with TRBD1. The J call may be faulty, since TRBJ2-1 better matches the DNA end. Per germline, CDR1 SGHDT and CDR2 YYEEEE. This CDR3 spans 14 amino acids. This chain's CDR3 is CASSLGAGGNEQFF. CDR3 in DNA: TGTGCCAGCAGCTTGGGTGCAGGGGGCAATGAGCAGTTCTTC.

In its sample, this clonotype was seen a few times. The chain carries TRBV27 and TRBJ2-2, with TRBD2 matching 15 bases. The germline gives CDR1 MNHEY, CDR2 SMNVEV (reference sequence). V lost 4 bases to trimming and J lost 7 bases; unmatched junction nucleotides: 10. The length of the CDR3 is 18 residues. The CDR3 is CASSSLLGLAGGIGELFF. In DNA form, the CDR3 reads TGTGCCAGCAGTTCACTACTCGGACTAGCGGGGGGGATCGGGGAGCTGTTTTTT.